A selection of T cell receptor beta chains follows, all from one sample in a study of control samples from healthy donors and cancer patients. Produced via immunoSEQ multiplex PCR; TCRdb's table is partial and in-frame only. The sample has over 10,000 clones, approximately 77% seen once. Sample: formalin-fixed, paraffin-embedded tissue. Receptors originate from a male donor with melanoma. CDR3s include the opening cysteine and the closing phenylalanine or tryptophan. D genes are given only for firm matches. A clone size is listed for some rows: how often the clone was seen (once, few, many), or a class if it is expanded.

V	size	J	D	CDR3	DNA
TRBV24-1	NA	TRBJ2-2	NA	CATSDPRDHTGELFF	TGTGCCACCAGTGATCCTCGGGACCACACCGGGGAGCTGTTTTTT
TRBV5-6	NA	TRBJ1-1	NA	CASSYGGKSTEAFF	TGTGCCAGCAGCTACGGGGGGAAGAGTACTGAAGCTTTCTTT
TRBV9	NA	TRBJ2-2	NA	CASSVVGSSTGELFF	TGTGCCAGCAGCGTAGTCGGCTCCTCGACCGGGGAGCTGTTTTTT
TRBV7-9	NA	TRBJ2-2	NA	CASSRTNTGELFF	TGTGCCAGCAGCCGAACTAACACCGGGGAGCTGTTTTTT
TRBV10-3	NA	TRBJ1-2	NA	CAILSGGFYGYTF	TGTGCCATCCTCTCGGGGGGGTTCTATGGCTACACCTTC
TRBV5-1	NA	TRBJ1-3	NA	CASSVGDSGNTIYF	TGCGCCAGCAGCGTCGGGGACTCTGGAAACACCATATATTTT
TRBV5-8	NA	TRBJ2-7	TRBD1	CANSARGQGREQYF	TGTGCCAATTCAGCGAGAGGACAGGGGCGGGAGCAGTACTTC
TRBV14	few	TRBJ2-7	TRBD2	CASRASGTSGGVSYEQYF	TGTGCCAGCAGGGCGTCCGGGACTAGCGGGGGGGTCTCCTACGAGCAGTACTTC
TRBV7-9	NA	TRBJ1-2	NA	CASSLALGRSLGGYTF	TGTGCCAGCAGCTTAGCGCTGGGACGGAGTTTAGGGGGCTACACCTTC
TRBV3-1/TRBV3-2	NA	TRBJ2-5	NA	CASNRPGDAETQYF	TGTGCCAGCAACCGCCCGGGGGACGCAGAGACCCAGTACTTC
TRBV29-1	NA	TRBJ1-2	NA	CSSGPEDGYTF	TGCAGCTCCGGCCCGGAGGATGGCTACACCTTC
TRBV9	NA	TRBJ1-6	TRBD1	CASSATGMGNSPLHF	TGTGCCAGCAGCGCGACAGGGATGGGTAATTCACCCCTCCACTTT
TRBV6-4	NA	TRBJ2-7	NA	CASSDGEQYF	TGTGCCAGCAGTGACGGGGAGCAGTACTTC
TRBV9	NA	TRBJ1-1	TRBD1	CASATGRGTEAFF	TGTGCCAGCGCGACAGGGCGTGGCACTGAAGCTTTCTTT
TRBV4-1	NA	TRBJ1-5	NA	CASSQDPRQTDGKPQHF	TGCGCCAGCAGCCAAGATCCGCGACAAACGGATGGGAAGCCCCAGCATTTT
TRBV29-1	few	TRBJ2-7	NA	CSAQGSSYEQYF	TGCAGTGCCCAAGGGAGCTCCTACGAGCAGTACTTC
TRBV2	NA	TRBJ2-1	TRBD2	CARMGLAGGQGYNEQFF	TGTGCCAGGATGGGACTAGCGGGGGGGCAGGGCTACAATGAGCAGTTCTTC
TRBV12-3/TRBV12-4	NA	TRBJ1-3	TRBD1	CASDRGGNTIYF	TGTGCCAGCGACAGGGGGGGAAACACCATATATTTT
TRBV7-2	NA	TRBJ2-5	NA	CASSRARVAQETQYF	TGTGCCAGCAGCCGGGCTCGGGTGGCACAAGAGACCCAGTACTTC
TRBV19	NA	TRBJ1-2	NA	CASSITGAALGHGYTF	TGTGCCAGTAGTATAACGGGCGCTGCGCTCGGGCATGGCTACACCTTC